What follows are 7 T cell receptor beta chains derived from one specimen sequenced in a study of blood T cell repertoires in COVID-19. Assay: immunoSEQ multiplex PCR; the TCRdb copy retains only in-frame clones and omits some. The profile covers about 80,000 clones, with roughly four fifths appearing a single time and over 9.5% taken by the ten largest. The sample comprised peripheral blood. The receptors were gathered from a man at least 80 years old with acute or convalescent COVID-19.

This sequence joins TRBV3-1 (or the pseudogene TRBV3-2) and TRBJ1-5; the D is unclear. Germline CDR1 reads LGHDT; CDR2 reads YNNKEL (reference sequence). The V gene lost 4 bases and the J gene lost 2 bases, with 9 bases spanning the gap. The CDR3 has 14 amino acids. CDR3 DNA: TGTGCCAGCAGCCCCGGGTCGGGCAATCAGCCCCAGCATTTT. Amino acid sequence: CASSPGSGNQPQHF.

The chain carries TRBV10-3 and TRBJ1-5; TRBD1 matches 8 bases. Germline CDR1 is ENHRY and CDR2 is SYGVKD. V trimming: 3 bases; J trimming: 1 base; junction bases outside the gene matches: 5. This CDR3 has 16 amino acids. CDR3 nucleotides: TGTGCCATCAGTGATACCGACAGGGGAAGCAATCAGCCCCAGCATTTT. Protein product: CAISDTDRGSNQPQHF.

CDR3 in amino acids: CASSAGGNNYGYTF. The CDR3 DNA reads as TGTGCCAGCAGCGCCGGCGGCAATAACTATGGCTACACCTTC. V usage is TRBV9 and J usage is TRBJ1-2, with D unclear. The CDR3 length is 14 residues. Germline values: CDR1 SGDLS, CDR2 YYNGEE. The V end was cut by 3 bases, the J end by 1 base, with 10 bases between. Based on the CDR3 plus reference TRBV9 and TRBJ1-2, the full variable domain is DSGVTQTPKHLITATGQRVTLRCSPRSGDLSVYWYQQSLDQGLQFLIQYYNGEERAKGNILERFSAQQFPDLHSELNLSSLELGDSALYFCASSAGGNNYGYTFGSGTRLTVV.

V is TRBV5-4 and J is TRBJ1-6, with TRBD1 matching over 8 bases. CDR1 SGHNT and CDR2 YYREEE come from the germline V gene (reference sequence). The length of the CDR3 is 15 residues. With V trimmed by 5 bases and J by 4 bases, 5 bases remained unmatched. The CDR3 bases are TGTGCCAGCAGTTTACAGGGGGTGTATAATTCACCCCTCCACTTT. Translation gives CASSLQGVYNSPLHF.

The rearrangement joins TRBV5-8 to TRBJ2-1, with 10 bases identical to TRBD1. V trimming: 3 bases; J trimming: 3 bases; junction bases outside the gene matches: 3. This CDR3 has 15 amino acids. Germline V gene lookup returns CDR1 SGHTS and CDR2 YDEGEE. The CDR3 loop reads CASSSTGGNYNEQFF. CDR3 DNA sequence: TGTGCCAGCAGCTCGACAGGGGGCAACTACAATGAGCAGTTCTTC.

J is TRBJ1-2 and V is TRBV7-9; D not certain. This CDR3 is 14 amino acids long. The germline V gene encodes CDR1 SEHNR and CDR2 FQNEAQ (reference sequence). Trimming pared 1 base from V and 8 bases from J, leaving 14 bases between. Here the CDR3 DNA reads TGTGCCAGCAGCTTAGTCGACAATCAGATCGGCTACACCTTC. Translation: CASSLVDNQIGYTF.

CDR3 sequence (DNA): TGTGCCAGCAGTTTACCTCACACTGAAGCTTTCTTT. Its translation is CASSLPHTEAFF. The rearrangement joins TRBV28 to TRBJ1-1; D is unclear. CDR3 length: 12 residues. Trimming shortened V by 2 bases and J by 3 bases, and 4 bases separated the two germline ends. CDR1 MDHEN and CDR2 SYDVKM come from the germline V gene.